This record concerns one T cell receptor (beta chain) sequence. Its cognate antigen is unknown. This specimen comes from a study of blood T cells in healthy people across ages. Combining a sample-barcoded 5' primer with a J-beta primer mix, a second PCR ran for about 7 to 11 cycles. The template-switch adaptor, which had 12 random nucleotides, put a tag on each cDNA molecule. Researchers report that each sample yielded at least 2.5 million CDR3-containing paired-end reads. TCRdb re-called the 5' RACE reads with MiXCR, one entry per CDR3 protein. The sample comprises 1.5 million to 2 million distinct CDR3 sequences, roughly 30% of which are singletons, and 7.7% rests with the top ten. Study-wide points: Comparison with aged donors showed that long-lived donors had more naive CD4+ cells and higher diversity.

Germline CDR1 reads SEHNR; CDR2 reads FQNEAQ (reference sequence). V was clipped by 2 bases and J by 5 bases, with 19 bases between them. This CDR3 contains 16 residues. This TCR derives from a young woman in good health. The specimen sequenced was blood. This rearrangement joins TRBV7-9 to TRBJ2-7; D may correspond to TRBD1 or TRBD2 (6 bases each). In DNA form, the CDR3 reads TGTGCCAGCAGCTTAAGGGGGGCACCTGCTGCCGACGAGCAGTACTTC. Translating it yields CASSLRGAPAADEQYF.